The T cell receptor (beta chain) described here comes from a study of cytomegalovirus exposure and HLA in healthy donors. Study in general: Samples from HLA-typed donors yielded some 85 million unique TCRs in an early data release. Study results and caveats: Most subjects' HLA-A and HLA-B alleles were reportedly predicted from TCR beta sequences. A later analysis showed HLA-associated TCR beta chains outstripping equally common others in clonal expansion.

The PCR made use of 60 Vbeta and 13 Jbeta primers. The protocol was immunoSEQ multiplex PCR, while the TCRdb copy is restricted to in-frame clones and leaves out a portion. Seen here are 85,000 to 120,000 clones, roughly four fifths observed once, and the top ten hold less than 2%. The CDR3 contains 14 residues. The ends were cut back, 5 bases at V and 7 bases at J, with 14 bases in the middle. Germline V gene data show CDR1 as MNHNS and CDR2 as SASEGT. As concerns this clone: Antigen unknown.

This sequence joins TRBV6-1 and TRBJ2-2; D is unresolved. The clonotype originates from a man aged 50 to 59 in good health and CMV-seronegative. Sequencing input: PBMCs. Written as DNA, the CDR3 is TGTGCCAGCAGTATCAGCGTCTTAGTCGGGGAGCTGTTTTTT. Translation: CASSISVLVGELFF.